The clone carrying this TCR beta chain was counted a single time. This CDR3 comprises 15 residues. Trimming took 8 bases from V and 7 from J; bases not matched to a gene: 10. In germline, CDR1 is MGHDK, CDR2 SYGVNS. The treatment is: oral pan-JAK inhibitor, 5-10 mg twice daily. The data are from a study of CD8+ T cells in alopecia areata. As the sequencing template, cDNA was produced by extracting RNA and reverse transcribing it. TCRdb's table, derived via immunoSEQ multiplex PCR, lists solely in-frame clones and lacks some. The table has about 130,000 clones, about 56% seen once. This receptor was taken from a human donor with alopecia areata. The gene calls are TRBV25-1 and TRBJ1-6; 8 nucleotides line up with TRBD1. Sequencing was performed on CD8+ T cells sorted from blood, taken at week 4, from a patient treated with tofacitinib. CDR3 sequence reads: CASSRKTGVNSPLHF. The CDR3 DNA is TGTGCCAGCTCCCGTAAGACAGGGGTCAATTCACCCCTCCACTTT.